This T cell receptor (beta chain) appears in the sequencing data of a study of blood T cell repertoires in COVID-19. Study information: Some COVID-19 samples were acute and others convalescent; all came from the United States, Italy and Spain. PBMCs, B-cell-depleted T cells, or T cells were the source of the cDNA or gDNA that made up the material.

This clone was found once. Germline CDR1 SEHNR, CDR2 FQNEAQ (reference sequence). The CDR3 has 15 residues. Trimming at V came to 5 bases and at J to 7 bases, leaving 7 bases not matched to a gene. Per the authors' pipeline: Amplification of reference gene primers was used by the study to estimate nucleated cell counts. Repertoires were generated with immunoSEQ multiplex PCR, while TCRdb's copy carries only in-frame clones and drops some. V and J calls plus clone size are reproduced from that table; the DNA served to infer D and trimming. The table has fewer than 350,000 clones, around 81% seen once. Sequenced: peripheral blood. The sequence was collected from a woman aged 55-69 years with active or convalescent COVID-19. The chain couples TRBV7-9 to TRBJ2-6; 8 nucleotides align to TRBD1. In DNA, the CDR3 is TGTGCCAGCAGCCCCTCGGGACAGGAAGCCAACGTCCTGACTTTC. As protein: CASSPSGQEANVLTF.